This TCR beta chain comes out of a study of T cells expressing NK-cell markers. About the study: Sorted T-cell subsets CD3+CD56+NKG2C+, CD3+CD56+NKG2C- and CD3+CD56-NKG2C+ were TCR beta-sequenced. One of eight sequenced donors was HCMV-seronegative; the other seven were seropositive.

The CDR3 runs 14 residues. CDR1 is SGHNT, CDR2 YYREEE, per germline (reference sequence). Reanalyzing the 5' RACE reads, TCRdb keeps one entry per CDR3 protein, without DNA. Recorded for this sample: a few hundred thousand distinct CDR3 sequences. The rearrangement uses TRBV5-4 and TRBJ2-5; TCRdb gives TRBD1 as the D gene, but with no DNA this cannot be confirmed. Sequencing was performed on blood T cells: a sorted CD56 or NKG2C T cell subset, CD4+ or CD8+ T cells, or bulk PBMC T cells (not recorded which). The sequence was obtained from a man aged 18-69 years in good health. This CDR3 is CASSLAPPQETQYF. Variable domain in full (rest from reference TRBV5-4 and TRBJ2-5): ETGVTQSPTHLIKTRGQQVTLRCSSQSGHNTVSWYQQALGQGPQFIFQYYREEENGRGNFPPRFSGLQFPNYSSELNVNALELDDSALYLCASSLAPPQETQYFGPGTRLLVL.